What follows are 15 T cell receptor beta chains derived from one specimen sequenced in a study of cytomegalovirus exposure and HLA in healthy donors. Primers for the PCR totalled 60 Vbeta and 13 Jbeta. Clones were sequenced by immunoSEQ multiplex PCR, and TCRdb holds only the in-frame ones, with some missing. The profile shows approximately 200,000 clones, roughly 72% of them singletons. Sequenced sample: PBMCs. These TCRs come from a young man in good health and CMV-seronegative.

This chain links TRBV7-9 with TRBJ2-7; TRBD2 agrees at 9 bases. The CDR3 extends over 15 amino acids. Germline loops: CDR1 SEHNR, CDR2 FQNEAQ (reference sequence). With 5 bases clipped from V and 3 bases from J, the junction kept 8 bases outside the gene matches. The CDR3 region is CASSPRLAGIYEQYF. The DNA for the CDR3 is TGTGCCAGCAGCCCCCGGCTAGCGGGAATCTACGAGCAGTACTTC.

The rearrangement links TRBV4-2 to TRBJ1-3; D might be TRBD1 (5 bases). V was cut by 0 bases and J by 2 bases, with 14 bases left in between. The CDR3 runs 17 residues. Germline V gene data show CDR1 as LGHNA and CDR2 as YNFKEQ. CDR3 in DNA: TGTGCCAGCAGCCAAGATGCAGGGAAGACTGCTGGAAACACCATATATTTT. This gives the protein CASSQDAGKTAGNTIYF.

This clone showed up just a few times. This chain uses TRBV7-2 with TRBJ2-7, with D possibly being TRBD2 (6 bases). Germline V gene data show CDR1 as SGHTA and CDR2 as FQGNSA. V dropped 4 bases and J dropped 4 bases, with 17 bases sitting between them. The CDR3 loop spans 15 amino acids. The CDR3 DNA reads TGTGCCAGCAGCTCCTTCGCCGGGACTGGGTACGAGCAGTACTTC. It yields the protein CASSSFAGTGYEQYF.

This clone was counted only a few times. The chain employs TRBV7-6 and TRBJ2-3; D call uncertain. CDR1 is SGHVS, CDR2 FNYEAQ, per germline. This CDR3 has 17 amino acids. The ends were cut back, 6 bases at V and 1 base at J, with 20 bases in the middle. CDR3 loop: CASSSLPSEAGTDTQYF. The CDR3 DNA reads TGTGCCAGCAGTTCCTTACCGAGCGAAGCCGGCACAGATACGCAGTATTTT.

Concerning this clone: Mismatch with germline at one junction end may stem from a read error. The chain joins TRBV2 to TRBJ2-1, with TRBD2 matching over 11 bases. The germline gives CDR1 SNHLY, CDR2 FYNNEI. CDR3 size: 15 residues. CDR3 amino acids: CASSQLAGVYSEQFF. CDR3 sequence (DNA): TGTGCCAGCAGCCAACTAGCGGGAGTTTACAGTGAGCAGTTCTTC.

This clone showed up just a few times. The V and J genes are TRBV5-6 and TRBJ1-6; 9 bases map to TRBD1. This CDR3 is built from 16 residues. The germline CDR1 and CDR2 sequences are SGHDT and YYEEEE. With 4 bases clipped from V and 7 bases from J, the junction kept 9 bases outside the gene matches. The CDR3 sequence: CASSRYRTGVNSPLHF. In DNA, the CDR3 is TGTGCCAGCAGCCGTTACCGGACAGGGGTAAATTCACCCCTCCACTTT. Full variable domain (missing parts from reference TRBV5-6 and TRBJ1-6): DAGVTQSPTHLIKTRGQQVTLRCSPKSGHDTVSWYQQALGQGPQFIFQYYEEEERQRGNFPDRFSGHQFPNYSSELNVNALLLGDSALYLCASSRYRTGVNSPLHFGNGTRLTVT.

This clone was observed a few times. The chain uses TRBV19 and TRBJ1-1; 12 bases line up with TRBD1. V dropped 4 bases and J dropped 6; count of bases not matched to a gene: 6. Germline loops: CDR1 LNHDA, CDR2 SQIVND (reference sequence). The CDR3 runs to 15 residues. CDR3 sequence: CASSTGTGGLAEAFF. In DNA, the CDR3 is TGTGCCAGTAGTACAGGGACAGGGGGCTTGGCTGAAGCTTTCTTT. The whole variable domain, remainder taken from reference TRBV19 and TRBJ1-1, is DGGITQSPKYLFRKEGQNVTLSCEQNLNHDAMYWYRQDPGQGLRLIYYSQIVNDFQKGDIAEGYSVSREKKESFPLTVTSAQKNPTAFYLCASSTGTGGLAEAFFGQGTRLTVV.

The chain employs TRBV7-9 and TRBJ1-4; 7 bases map to TRBD1. The ends lost 2 bases at V and 4 bases at J; junction bases unmatched: 4. This CDR3 has 15 amino acids. The germline V gene encodes CDR1 SEHNR and CDR2 FQNEAQ (reference sequence). In DNA, the CDR3 is TGTGCCAGCAGCTTATCCCCAGGGGGTAATGAAAAACTGTTTTTT. This encodes CASSLSPGGNEKLFF.

This chain links TRBV2 with TRBJ2-6, with D perhaps matching TRBD1 (5 bases). Germline CDR1 and CDR2: SNHLY and FYNNEI. V lost 7 bases, J lost 3 bases, and 13 bases lay in between. The CDR3 spans 15 residues. Here the CDR3 DNA reads TGTGCCAGCAAGGGGTTTGCTCTTGGGGCCAACGTCCTGACTTTC. Translated, it gives CASKGFALGANVLTF.

This rearrangement joins TRBV9 to TRBJ2-1; 13 positions match TRBD2. Germline CDR1 reads SGDLS; CDR2 reads YYNGEE. The V segment lost 0 bases and the J segment 2 bases; nucleotides outside the gene matches: 11. The CDR3 extends over 20 amino acids. This chain's CDR3 is CASSVEGLAGVDPTYNEQFF. DNA for the CDR3: TGTGCCAGCAGCGTAGAAGGACTAGCGGGAGTAGATCCCACCTACAATGAGCAGTTCTTC. The entire variable domain, with the rest obtained from reference TRBV9 and TRBJ2-1, is as follows: DSGVTQTPKHLITATGQRVTLRCSPRSGDLSVYWYQQSLDQGLQFLIQYYNGEERAKGNILERFSAQQFPDLHSELNLSSLELGDSALYFCASSVEGLAGVDPTYNEQFFGPGTRLTVL.

This clone was seen a few times. The rearrangement uses TRBV21-1 and TRBJ2-7; the D call of TRBD1 is as the table states it, not checked on the DNA. TRBV21-1 is noted as a pseudogene. The CDR3 contains 15 residues. CDR3 sequence (DNA): TGTGCCAGCAGCAAAGCGGTCAGGGGGCGGTACGAGCAGTACTTC. This translates into CASSKAVRGRYEQYF.

The chain combines TRBV19 with TRBJ2-2; possible D gene TRBD1, 6 bases. This CDR3 is built from 16 residues. Trimming pared 5 bases from V and 4 bases from J, leaving 17 bases between. Germline CDR1 LNHDA, CDR2 SQIVND (reference sequence). Written as DNA, the CDR3 is TGTGCCAGTAGTCGCGAGTGGGGGCAAGGCACCGGGGAGCTGTTTTTT. Translated, it gives CASSREWGQGTGELFF.

V is TRBV11-3 and J is TRBJ2-7, with D perhaps TRBD2 (7 bases). Germline loops: CDR1 SGHNT, CDR2 YENEEA. V lost 4 bases and J lost 4, with 17 bases in between. The CDR3 has 15 residues. The CDR3 is CASSYKQGGGYEQYF. DNA of the CDR3: TGTGCCAGCAGCTACAAACAGGGAGGGGGTTACGAGCAGTACTTC. The full variable domain, its missing parts supplied by reference TRBV11-3 and TRBJ2-7, is EAGVVQSPRYKIIEKKQPVAFWCNPISGHNTLYWYLQNLGQGPELLIRYENEEAVDDSQLPKDRFSAERLKGVDSTLKIQPAELGDSAVYLCASSYKQGGGYEQYFGPGTRLTVT.

CDR3 region: CATHGGAFTGNTIYF. The CDR3 DNA is TGTGCCACACACGGGGGGGCATTTACTGGAAACACCATATATTTT. The chain has TRBV2 and TRBJ1-3; possible D gene TRBD1, 6 bases. This CDR3 has 15 amino acids. Germline CDR1 reads SNHLY; CDR2 reads FYNNEI. Trimming took off 10 bases at V and 2 bases at J, with 18 bases between the two ends.

V gene TRBV5-4 combines with J gene TRBJ2-4, with D unclear. V lost 2 bases to trimming and J lost 6 bases, with 12 bases between them. The CDR3 spans 14 residues. Germline assignment: CDR1 SGHNT and CDR2 YYREEE (reference sequence). The CDR3 here is CASSFSPAGNIQYF. The CDR3 nucleotides are TGTGCCAGCAGCTTTTCTCCGGCAGGAAACATTCAGTACTTC.